The sequence of this T cell receptor beta chain was determined in a study of graft-versus-host responses after intestinal transplantation. Study information: Those transplanted obtained multivisceral, liver-intestinal, or isolated intestinal grafts. All of the recipients had induction that used anti-thymocyte globulin, then tacrolimus and steroids for approximately 3 years.

The method was immunoSEQ multiplex PCR; TCRdb's version includes in-frame clones alone and lacks a portion of them. The sample yields 100,000 to 120,000 clones, around 95% seen once. About this clone: The target antigen is unknown.

The CDR3 is 15 amino acids. Trimming removed 0 bases from V and 0 bases from J, with 9 bases in between. Germline V gives CDR1 SGHRS, CDR2 YFSETQ. Study-wide results and limits: Detected in recipient marrow were GvH clones, some of which were first observed in ileum or blood. In patients with graft-donor T cell macrochimerism, allograft graft-versus-host to host-versus-graft clonal ratios were high.

This receptor was taken from a human donor who received an intestinal transplant. Material: unstimulated CD8+ T cells sorted from spleen or lymph node cells, obtained before intestinal transplant. The genes are TRBV5-1 and TRBJ1-1; no reliable D call. The CDR3 DNA sequence: TGCGCCAGCAGCTTGGCCAACATCATGAACACTGAAGCTTTCTTT. Residues: CASSLANIMNTEAFF.